This passage covers 3 T cell receptor beta chains from one sample sequenced in a study of cytomegalovirus exposure and HLA in healthy donors. Assay used: immunoSEQ multiplex PCR; TCRdb lists only in-frame clones, some missing. This repertoire shows 150,000 or so clones, roughly 89% found once; its top ten account for over 9%. The sequenced sample was PBMCs. The receptors derive from a woman between 18 and 30 years old in good health and CMV-seropositive.

The J gene is TRBJ1-4, the V gene TRBV5-8, with 7 bases matching TRBD1. CDR1 is SGHTS, CDR2 YDEGEE, per germline. The V gene end was trimmed by 0 bases and the J gene end by 6 bases; junction bases not matched to a gene: 2. The CDR3 spans 14 residues. The CDR3 loop reads CASSLGQGYEKLFF. The CDR3 nucleotides are TGTGCCAGCAGCTTGGGACAGGGTTATGAAAAACTGTTTTTT.

The genes are TRBV2 and TRBJ1-2, with D possibly being TRBD1 (6 bases). The ends were cut back, 2 bases at V and 4 bases at J, with 11 bases in the middle. CDR1 and CDR2 (germline): SNHLY, FYNNEI. The CDR3 totals 14 residues. The CDR3 DNA sequence: TGTGCCAGCAGTGAACCCCAGGGGCTCTATGGCTACACCTTC. It translates to CASSEPQGLYGYTF.

J is TRBJ1-1 and V is TRBV19; the match to TRBD1 covers 11 bases. The CDR3 length is 16 residues. The junction had 12 bases not matched to a gene; V was cut back by 8 bases and J by 4 bases. Germline V CDR1 and CDR2: LNHDA, SQIVND (reference sequence). Here the CDR3 DNA reads TGTGCCAGTTGCGGACAGGGGGCGATTTTCTGCACTGAAGCTTTCTTT. Translation gives CASCGQGAIFCTEAFF. Supplemented by reference TRBV19 and TRBJ1-1, the full variable domain reads DGGITQSPKYLFRKEGQNVTLSCEQNLNHDAMYWYRQDPGQGLRLIYYSQIVNDFQKGDIAEGYSVSREKKESFPLTVTSAQKNPTAFYLCASCGQGAIFCTEAFFGQGTRLTVV.